The rows below give T cell receptor beta chains drawn from one sample of a study of OX40 agonist ivuxolimab in advanced cancers. The repertoire was sequenced with immunoSEQ multiplex PCR; TCRdb's copy has only in-frame clones and lacks some. This sample has more than 45,000 clones, with over 65% found just once. The sequenced sample was CD4+ or CD8+ T cells sorted from blood, obtained in a trial of the OX40 agonist ivuxolimab. The source of these receptors is an adult with an advanced solid tumor such as melanoma, head and neck, liver or kidney cancer. Each CDR3 is given with its conserved first and last residue. D genes are given only for firm matches. Not every row has a clone size; where given, it reads once, few, many or a size class.

v_call,d_call,cdr3_length,j_call,clone_size,cdr3_nt,cdr3_aa
TRBV29-1,NA,13,TRBJ1-5,NA,TGCAGCGTTGCCCCAGGGGTGCGTCAGCCCCAGCATTTT,CSVAPGVRQPQHF
TRBV5-1,NA,15,TRBJ1-4,NA,TGCGCCAGCAGCCGGACGGGAAATACCAATGAAAAACTGTTTTTT,CASSRTGNTNEKLFF
TRBV4-3,TRBD2,14,TRBJ2-1,NA,TGCGCCAGCAGCCAAGAGCCTAGCGGAAATGAGCAGTTCTTC,CASSQEPSGNEQFF
TRBV5-6,TRBD1,16,TRBJ2-5,NA,TGTGCCAGCAGCTTGGGGTACGCCCAGGGGGTCGGGACCCAGTACTTC,CASSLGYAQGVGTQYF
TRBV4-1,NA,12,TRBJ2-7,NA,TGCGCCAGCAGCCAAGGCCCCTACGAGCAGTACTTC,CASSQGPYEQYF
TRBV5-1,NA,15,TRBJ2-5,NA,TGCGCCAGCAGCTTAGGGATGCAAATGACCGAGACCCAGTACTTC,CASSLGMQMTETQYF
TRBV12-1,NA,15,TRBJ2-2,NA,TGTGCCAGCAGCTTTAGGGACTACATCACCGGGGAGCTGTTTTTT,CASSFRDYITGELFF
TRBV28,NA,16,TRBJ2-7,NA,TGTGCCAGCAGTTTATACGGGGGCGCGGGTATTTACGAGCAGTACTTC,CASSLYGGAGIYEQYF
TRBV9,TRBD1,15,TRBJ2-2,NA,TGTGCCAGCAGCCCCTGGGACAGGGTGGCCGGGGAGCTGTTTTTT,CASSPWDRVAGELFF
TRBV19,NA,13,TRBJ2-7,few,TGTGCCAGCCGGGGGGCTCAGATCTACGAGCAGTACTTC,CASRGAQIYEQYF
TRBV18,NA,16,TRBJ1-4,NA,TGTGCCAGCTCACCTCCTTCGGGGGTAACTAATGAAAAACTGTTTTTT,CASSPPSGVTNEKLFF
TRBV6-1,NA,15,TRBJ1-2,once,TGTGCCAGCAGCAACCCGGGGGGAGTTGACTATGGCTACACCTTC,CASSNPGGVDYGYTF
TRBV4-2,TRBD2,19,TRBJ2-3,NA,TGTGCCAGCAGCCGCCTAGGCACTAGCGGGGACCTTAGCACAGATACGCAGTATTTT,CASSRLGTSGDLSTDTQYF
TRBV4-3,NA,16,TRBJ2-1,NA,TGCGCCAGCAGCCAACAACTCCTTTCCCCCTACAATGAGCAGTTCTTC,CASSQQLLSPYNEQFF
TRBV11-3,TRBD1,14,TRBJ2-1,NA,TGTGCCAGCAGCTTAACGGACAGGGTAAATGAGCAGTTCTTC,CASSLTDRVNEQFF
TRBV9,NA,16,TRBJ1-2,NA,TGTGCCAGCAGCCCGTCGGTGGGGGGAGCTAACTATGGCTACACCTTC,CASSPSVGGANYGYTF
TRBV10-2,TRBD1,16,TRBJ2-7,NA,TGCGCCAGCAGTGAGCCGGGACAGGGGGGCTCCTACGAGCAGTACTTC,CASSEPGQGGSYEQYF
TRBV6-5,TRBD2,14,TRBJ2-1,NA,TGTGCCAGCGGGCATCGGGAGGCCTACAATGAGCAGTTCTTC,CASGHREAYNEQFF
TRBV6-5,NA,15,TRBJ2-7,NA,TGTGCCAGCAGTTACTCGATAAAGGGGGGCTACGAGCAGTACTTC,CASSYSIKGGYEQYF
TRBV7-3,TRBD2,16,TRBJ2-2,NA,TGTGCCAGCAGCCTTGGACTAGCGGGGGCGGCCGGGGAGCTGTTTTTT,CASSLGLAGAAGELFF
TRBV28,TRBD1,17,TRBJ1-5,NA,TGTGCCAGCAGTTTATTTACAGGGGAGGGTTCAAATCAGCCCCAGCATTTT,CASSLFTGEGSNQPQHF
TRBV28,TRBD1,14,TRBJ1-2,NA,TGTGCCAGCCACACCTTGGGACAGAACTATGGCTACACCTTC,CASHTLGQNYGYTF
TRBV19,NA,14,TRBJ1-2,NA,TGTGCCAGTAGTATTCGGGAGCTACCTTATGGCTACACCTTC,CASSIRELPYGYTF
TRBV20-1,TRBD2,11,TRBJ2-1,NA,TGCAGTGCTAGAAGGGACTACGAGCAGTTCTTC,CSARRDYEQFF
TRBV10-1,NA,15,TRBJ1-4,NA,TGCGCCAGCAGTGCCGTGGGGATTGGTAATGAAAAACTGTTTTTT,CASSAVGIGNEKLFF
TRBV19,NA,13,TRBJ2-5,NA,TGTGCCAGTAGTATATCTACTCAAGAGACCCAGTACTTC,CASSISTQETQYF
TRBV5-8,NA,14,TRBJ1-1,NA,TGTGCCAGCAGGGCCTGGACTTTGAACACTGAAGCTTTCTTT,CASRAWTLNTEAFF
TRBV19,NA,16,TRBJ1-1,NA,TGTGCCAGTAGTCCCGTGTGGACACCAATGAACACTGAAGCTTTCTTT,CASSPVWTPMNTEAFF
TRBV6-1,NA,13,TRBJ1-2,NA,TGTGCCAGCAGTGAAGCGGTACAGGGTAGCTACACCTTC,CASSEAVQGSYTF
TRBV6-5,TRBD2,15,TRBJ2-1,NA,TGTGCCAGCAGTGGACTAGCGGGGGGTAGCAATGAGCAGTTCTTC,CASSGLAGGSNEQFF
TRBV30,NA,15,TRBJ2-1,NA,TGTGCCTGGAGCGATGACAGGAGCTCCTACAATGAGCAGTTCTTC,CAWSDDRSSYNEQFF
TRBV5-5,NA,15,TRBJ2-2,NA,TGTGCCAGCAGCTTGATTCTGGGGACCTCCGGGGAGCTGTTTTTT,CASSLILGTSGELFF
TRBV20-1,NA,11,TRBJ2-2,few,TGCAGTGCTAGGCACACCGGGGAGCTGTTTTTT,CSARHTGELFF
TRBV7-9,TRBD2,15,TRBJ2-7,NA,TGTGCCAGCAGCTTAACTAGCGGGGGGGCCTACGAGCAGTACTTC,CASSLTSGGAYEQYF
TRBV5-1,NA,15,TRBJ2-5,NA,TGCGCCAGCATCTCCGGGTCCGGGGTGGGTGAGACCCAGTACTTC,CASISGSGVGETQYF
TRBV2,NA,13,TRBJ1-5,few,TGTGCCAGCAGGAACACCGGCAATCAGCCCCAGCATTTT,CASRNTGNQPQHF
TRBV19,NA,13,TRBJ1-5,NA,TGTGCCAGTAGTATAAGAACTCGGCAGCCCCAGCATTTT,CASSIRTRQPQHF
TRBV5-4,NA,15,TRBJ2-7,few,TGTGCCAGCAGCTTCATGCCAGCAGGAGACTACGAGCAGTACTTC,CASSFMPAGDYEQYF
TRBV28,NA,13,TRBJ2-3,NA,TGTGCCTTACGGAAGGGAGGCACAGATACGCAGTATTTT,CALRKGGTDTQYF
TRBV7-7,NA,15,TRBJ2-7,NA,TGTGCTAGCAGCTTAGTTTCTCGGTTAGCCTGCGAGCAGTACTTC,CASSLVSRLACEQYF
TRBV28,NA,12,TRBJ1-1,NA,TGTGCCAGCAGTGTTCCCGCCCGGGGAGCTTTCTTT,CASSVPARGAFF
TRBV19,NA,11,TRBJ1-5,many,TGTGCGGCGGGTTTTAATCAGCCCCAGCATTTT,CAAGFNQPQHF
TRBV6-6,TRBD1,14,TRBJ2-1,NA,TGTGCCAGCAGTTCCATGGACAGGGCCCATGAGCAGTTCTTC,CASSSMDRAHEQFF
TRBV7-2,NA,14,TRBJ1-1,once,TGTGCCAGCAGCTCAAAGGCGGGGACTACTGAAGCTTTCTTT,CASSSKAGTTEAFF
TRBV7-3,TRBD2,20,TRBJ2-1,NA,TGTGCCAGCAGCTTAACGTCGCTAGCGGGGGGGCCGAGCTCCTACAATGAGCAGTTCTTC,CASSLTSLAGGPSSYNEQFF
TRBV2,NA,14,TRBJ1-5,NA,TGTGCCAGCAGTTACAGGATTAGCAATCAGCCCCAGCATTTT,CASSYRISNQPQHF
TRBV7-8,NA,14,TRBJ2-5,NA,TGTGCCAGCAGCTTAGAAAATACTCAAGAGACCCAGTACTTC,CASSLENTQETQYF
TRBV18,NA,14,TRBJ2-7,NA,TGTGCCAGCTCACCTGAGACAGGGACTTACGAGCAGTACTTC,CASSPETGTYEQYF
TRBV4-3,NA,14,TRBJ1-2,NA,TGCGCCAGCAGCCGAGGTCGGGGGGACTATGGCTACACCTTC,CASSRGRGDYGYTF
TRBV4-2,NA,16,TRBJ2-6,NA,TGTGCCAGCAGTCACGGGCAACTATCTGGGGCCAACGTCCTGACTTTC,CASSHGQLSGANVLTF
TRBV12-5,NA,15,TRBJ1-2,NA,TGTGCTAGTGGTTCGGACATTAACGGGGACTATGGCTACACCTTC,CASGSDINGDYGYTF
TRBV27,NA,14,TRBJ2-2,NA,TGTGCCAGCAGTTTAACAGACAACACCGGGGAGCTGTTTTTT,CASSLTDNTGELFF
TRBV28,NA,17,TRBJ2-5,NA,TGTGCCAGCAACAGACGCGGGGCAGGGAAGGAAGGAGAGACCCAGTACTTC,CASNRRGAGKEGETQYF
TRBV9,NA,17,TRBJ2-2,NA,TGTGCCAGCAGCGAGACAGGTTCCAGGCGGAGGACCGGGGAGCTGTTTTTT,CASSETGSRRRTGELFF
TRBV27,NA,15,TRBJ1-2,NA,TGTGCCAGCAGTTGGATGGGGGCGCGTGGCTATGGCTACACCTTC,CASSWMGARGYGYTF